This TCR beta chain was captured in a study of cytomegalovirus exposure and HLA in healthy donors. The study ran its PCR with 60 Vbeta and 13 Jbeta primers. Only in-frame clones appear in the TCRdb table, and some are missing; sequencing was by immunoSEQ multiplex PCR. Among about 180,000 clones listed, over 75% were seen once. The CDR3 covers 20 residues. Germline V gene sequence: CDR1 MNHEY, CDR2 SMNVEV (reference sequence). Trimming at V came to 1 base and at J to 7 bases, leaving 16 bases not matched to a gene. The source of this sequence is a man in his 60s in good health and CMV-seronegative. The rearrangement joins TRBV27 to TRBJ1-4; 12 bases align to TRBD1. The sequenced sample consisted of PBMCs. CDR3 DNA: TGTGCCAGCAGTTTATTAGGGCCCGGGACAGGGGGCGCATTAAGTGAAAAACTGTTTTTT. This codes for CASSLLGPGTGGALSEKLFF.